This passage covers 20 T cell receptor beta chains from one sample sequenced in a study of T-cell reconstitution after alpha-beta-depleted transplantation in children. Unique molecular identifiers were used in preparing the TCRbeta library. Via MiXCR, TCRdb re-called the PCR reads, giving one row per CDR3 protein. The sample contains about 980,000 distinct CDR3 sequences, about 29% of which appear only once. Sequencing was performed on PBMCs, mostly from graft donor cells, taken 360 days after TCRalphabeta/CD19-depleted stem cell transplant. These receptors came from a boy less than two years old who had a stem cell transplant for SCID, so the T cells may come from the graft donor.

This clonotype was counted only a few times. This chain joins TRBV29-1 and TRBJ2-2, with a tentative D call TRBD2 (6 bases). The CDR3 is made up of 14 amino acids. Trimming took off 4 bases at V and 1 base at J, with 10 bases between the two ends. Looked up from germline, CDR1 is SQVTM and CDR2 is ANQGSEA. CDR3 loop: CSVGGVQNTGELFF. CDR3 nucleotide sequence: TGCAGCGTTGGCGGGGTACAGAACACCGGGGAGCTGTTTTTT.

CDR3 bases: TGTGCCAGCGGATACAGGCGCTCTGGGGCCAACGTCCTGACTTTC. This encodes CASGYRRSGANVLTF. The chain employs TRBV25-1 and TRBJ2-6, with a possible D match to TRBD1 (5 bases). Looked up from germline, CDR1 is MGHDK and CDR2 is SYGVNS. The CDR3 spans 15 residues. With 8 bases removed from V and 0 bases from J, the gap between germline ends came to 11 bases.

This clonotype was observed a few times. The gene calls are TRBV10-3 and TRBJ2-1; D may be TRBD2 (7 bases). V lost 6 bases, J lost 6 bases, and 21 bases lay in between. The CDR3 loop spans 16 amino acids. Per germline, CDR1 ENHRY and CDR2 SYGVKD. The CDR3 loop reads CAISEAGKKGGNEQFF. The CDR3 DNA reads TGTGCCATCAGCGAAGCGGGGAAAAAAGGGGGCAATGAGCAGTTCTTC.

Here the CDR3 DNA reads TGTGCCAGCAGTCGGACGCAGAACTATGGCTACACCTTC. Its translation: CASSRTQNYGYTF. The chain links TRBV6-1 to TRBJ1-2; no clear D gene. V lost 5 bases to trimming and J lost 2 bases, with 9 bases between them. Germline CDR1 reads MNHNS; CDR2 reads SASEGT. This CDR3 is 13 amino acids long.

The rearrangement uses TRBV12-3 or TRBV12-4 and TRBJ1-1, with D hard to call. Between the trimmed V and J ends, which lost 6 bases and 6 bases, there was a span of 17 bases. The CDR3 spans 14 residues. The CDR3 loop is CASSPQALGSEAFF. The CDR3 DNA is TGTGCCAGCAGCCCCCAGGCCCTGGGATCTGAAGCTTTCTTT.

There are a few counts of this clonotype. The chain is built from TRBV20-1 and TRBJ2-7; no reliable D call. V was clipped by 0 bases and J by 3 bases, with 15 bases between them. The CDR3 runs 15 residues. Germline V CDR1 and CDR2: DFQATT, SNEGSKA (reference sequence). The CDR3 DNA reads TGCAGTGCTAGAGAACCCAGGCGCAGTTTCTACGAGCAGTACTTC. This gives the protein CSAREPRRSFYEQYF.

The gene calls are TRBV5-6 and TRBJ2-4; 9 nucleotides align to TRBD1. After removal of 3 bases from V and 3 bases from J, the junction contained 10 bases not matched to a gene. CDR3 length equals 17 residues. Germline V CDR1 and CDR2: SGHDT, YYEEEE. In DNA form, the CDR3 reads TGTGCCAGCAGCTGGACCGGGACAGGGTCTGGCAAAAACATTCAGTACTTC. Amino acid sequence: CASSWTGTGSGKNIQYF.

This clonotype was picked up a small number of times. V gene TRBV27 combines with J gene TRBJ2-7, with a possible D match to TRBD2 (6 bases). Trimming took 8 bases from V and 0 from J, leaving 14 bases between them. Germline V gene data show CDR1 as MNHEY and CDR2 as SMNVEV (reference sequence). The CDR3 extends over 14 amino acids. The CDR3 is CASRQADYSYEQYF. Written as DNA, the CDR3 is TGTGCCAGCCGTCAAGCGGACTACTCCTACGAGCAGTACTTC.

V usage is TRBV24-1 and J usage is TRBJ2-1; D is perhaps TRBD1 (6 bases). The CDR3 is made up of 15 amino acids. V gave up 5 bases and J gave up 1 base, with 11 bases separating them. Germline V CDR1 and CDR2: KGHDR, SFDVKD. CDR3 amino acids: CATSAPGTSYNEQFF. CDR3 DNA sequence: TGTGCCACCAGTGCCCCCGGGACATCCTACAATGAGCAGTTCTTC.

This clonotype was detected only a few times. The V and J genes are TRBV6-1 and TRBJ1-2; D might be TRBD1 (6 bases). The CDR3 totals 15 residues. With 8 bases removed from V and 8 bases from J, the gap between germline ends came to 24 bases. Germline V gene lookup returns CDR1 MNHNS and CDR2 SASEGT. CDR3 DNA sequence: TGTGCCAGCGCCTATGCAGGGGAAGGGGCGCGGGGCTACACCTTC. It codes for CASAYAGEGARGYTF.

In its sample, this clonotype was seen a few times. The chain combines TRBV5-5 with TRBJ1-2; D is uncertain. Trimming left V 2 bases short and J 13 bases short, with 12 bases between. The CDR3 contains 11 residues. Germline CDR1 reads SGHKS; CDR2 reads YYEKEE (reference sequence). The CDR3 spells CASSFQRRRTF. As DNA, the CDR3 is TGTGCCAGCAGCTTTCAAAGGCGGCGCACCTTC.

This clonotype was seen a few times. This chain links TRBV20-1 with TRBJ2-1, with TRBD2 matching over 7 bases. The CDR3 consists of 15 residues. The germline V gene has CDR1 DFQATT and CDR2 SNEGSKA (reference sequence). Losses at the gene ends were 3 bases for V and 6 bases for J; bases not matched to a gene: 11. The CDR3, as DNA: TGCAGTGCTAGTAAGACTAGCTTTTTTCTCAATGAGCAGTTCTTC. Its protein product is CSASKTSFFLNEQFF.

This chain connects TRBV7-8 to TRBJ2-3; D is unclear. V gave up 3 bases and J gave up 0 bases, with 16 bases separating them. The CDR3 length is 17 residues. Germline V CDR1 and CDR2: SGHVS, FQNEAQ. CDR3 coding DNA: TGTGCCAGCAGCTTCCGATCTCTGGGCTCTAGCACAGATACGCAGTATTTT. This sequence encodes CASSFRSLGSSTDTQYF. Full variable domain (outside the CDR3, taken from reference TRBV7-8 and TRBJ2-3): GAGVSQSPRYKVAKRGQDVALRCDPISGHVSLFWYQQALGQGPEFLTYFQNEAQLDKSGLPSDRFFAERPEGSVSTLKIQRTQQEDSAVYLCASSFRSLGSSTDTQYFGPGTRLTVL.

This clonotype was seen a single time. CDR3 DNA: TGTGCCAGCAGTCCCCAGGGCTATGCGACTGAAGCTTTCTTT. Protein product: CASSPQGYATEAFF. This chain uses TRBV6-1 with TRBJ1-1; weak D call: TRBD1 (5 bases). This CDR3 is built from 14 residues. Trimming removed 5 bases at V and 5 bases at J, with 15 bases between. Germline CDR1 is MNHNS and CDR2 is SASEGT.

The rearrangement joins TRBV4-3 to TRBJ1-2; D is ambiguous. This CDR3 comprises 15 residues. Germline-derived CDR1 and CDR2 are LGHNA and YSLEER. Between the trimmed V and J ends, which lost 0 bases and 4 bases, there was a span of 12 bases. The CDR3 nucleotides are TGCGCCAGCAGCCAAGATTCGGCCAGGATCTATGGCTACACCTTC. Amino acids: CASSQDSARIYGYTF.

This chain links TRBV7-9 with TRBJ2-5, with D perhaps matching TRBD2 (7 bases). With 4 bases removed from V and 2 bases from J, the gap between germline ends came to 17 bases. Germline V CDR1 and CDR2: SEHNR, FQNEAQ (reference sequence). The CDR3 is made up of 16 amino acids. The CDR3 reads CASSSSRGGAQETQYF. DNA for the CDR3: TGTGCCAGCAGCTCGTCCCGAGGGGGGGCACAAGAGACCCAGTACTTC.

J is TRBJ2-5 and V is TRBV29-1; TRBD2 agrees at 8 bases. Germline-derived CDR1 and CDR2 are SQVTM and ANQGSEA. CDR3 length: 14 residues. The V segment lost 8 bases and the J segment 4 bases; nucleotides outside the gene matches: 12. The CDR3 region is CSSAAGGSPETQYF. CDR3 in DNA: TGCAGCTCGGCTGCGGGGGGTTCCCCAGAGACCCAGTACTTC.

This clonotype was seen more than once but under ten times. The chain uses TRBV10-3 and TRBJ2-7; tentative D call: TRBD1 (5 bases). The germline V and J ends were trimmed by 6 bases and 0 bases, with 15 bases remaining between them. From germline, CDR1 is ENHRY and CDR2 SYGVKD. This CDR3 has 15 residues. CDR3 region: CAIRFGPTASYEQYF. In DNA, the CDR3 is TGTGCCATCAGATTCGGACCGACAGCCTCCTACGAGCAGTACTTC.

The chain uses TRBV20-1 and TRBJ2-7; D might be TRBD1 (6 bases). This CDR3 has 15 amino acids. Per germline, CDR1 DFQATT and CDR2 SNEGSKA (reference sequence). V shed 0 bases and J shed 1 base, with 13 bases lying between them. The CDR3 nucleotides are TGCAGTGCTAGAGACCGGCAGGGGCCTTCCTACGAGCAGTACTTC. Amino acid sequence: CSARDRQGPSYEQYF.

This clonotype turned up a few times. The CDR3 loop is CATQGAGNQPQHF. In DNA, the CDR3 is TGTGCCACCCAGGGGGCCGGCAATCAGCCCCAGCATTTT. The chain has TRBV19 and TRBJ1-5; TRBD1 matches 8 bases. The CDR3 covers 13 residues. Per germline, CDR1 LNHDA and CDR2 SQIVND (reference sequence). Unmatched junction bases numbered 4, after V lost 10 bases and J lost 2 bases. Full variable domain (missing parts from reference TRBV19 and TRBJ1-5): DGGITQSPKYLFRKEGQNVTLSCEQNLNHDAMYWYRQDPGQGLRLIYYSQIVNDFQKGDIAEGYSVSREKKESFPLTVTSAQKNPTAFYLCATQGAGNQPQHFGDGTRLSIL.